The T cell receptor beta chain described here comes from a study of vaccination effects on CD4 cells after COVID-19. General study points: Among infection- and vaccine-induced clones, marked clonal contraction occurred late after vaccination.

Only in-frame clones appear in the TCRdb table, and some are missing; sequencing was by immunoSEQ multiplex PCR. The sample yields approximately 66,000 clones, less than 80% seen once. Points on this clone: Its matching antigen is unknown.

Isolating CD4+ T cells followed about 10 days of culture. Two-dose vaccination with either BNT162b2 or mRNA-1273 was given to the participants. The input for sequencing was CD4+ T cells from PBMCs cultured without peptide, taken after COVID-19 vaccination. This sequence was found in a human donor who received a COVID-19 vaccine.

The CDR3 reads CASSLRLAGYTETQYF. CDR3 in DNA: TGCGCCAGCAGCTTGAGACTAGCGGGGTATACAGAGACCCAGTACTTC. This chain connects TRBV5-1 to TRBJ2-5; 11 bases agree with TRBD2. Germline CDR1 reads SGHRS; CDR2 reads YFSETQ. The CDR3 sequence is 16 residues long. The ends lost 1 base at V and 4 bases at J; junction bases unmatched: 6.